This T cell receptor (beta chain) appears in the sequencing data of a study of blood T cell repertoires in COVID-19 (dated by TCRdb to between 2020 and 2021). At the level of the whole study: Samples covering the acute and convalescent phases of COVID-19 were provided by collaborators in the United States, Italy and Spain. Where HLA class I and class II types were available, the types were taken from metadata supplied by the sample provider, not from assay-based typing. The samples were drawn from two sources: the first 160 participants of the ongoing ImmuneRACE study, and over 950 subjects contributed by 6 global collaborators. Deeply sampled blood TCRbeta repertoires from subjects exposed to, actively infected with, or recovered from COVID-19 were included in the dataset. A freely available public database, intended as a resource for researchers studying the immune response to SARS-CoV-2, is where the repertoires were released. The sample metadata nearly always contained a de-identified subject ID, COVID-19 status, age in years and sex. The material from the prospective study consisted of cDNA or gDNA derived from T cells, B-cell-depleted T cells, or PBMCs. Findings and caveats that apply to the study as a whole: The quantity of clinical and demographic metadata differed by source and by participant and was supplied without curation.

TCRbeta CDR3 regions were amplified from genomic DNA by means of the immunoSEQ Assay, a bias-controlled multiplex PCR. The authors' analysis ran thus. Nucleated cell counts per sample were estimated from amplification of reference gene primers within the assay. To quantify the absolute abundance of each unique TCRbeta CDR3 rearrangement, sequence reads were collapsed and filtered. Productive Simpson clonality was computed per sample as the square root of Simpson's diversity index over productive rearrangements. What TCRdb holds here is the immuneACCESS table cut down to in-frame rearrangements. Part of the clones is not present; checked against another copy, under half of the missing clones reflect an unresolved V gene, and the others are unexplained. The V and J calls and clone size are taken from that table; D and trimming were inferred from the DNA. The table for this sample lists roughly 57,000 clones; less than 85% of them were counted only once. Approximately 15% of the sample lies in the top ten.

Each collaborating institution followed its own protocols to collect whole blood in K2EDTA tubes. Collaborator samples were shipped for TCRbeta analysis as frozen whole blood, isolated PBMCs, or DNA extracted from either sample type. Notes on this clone: The antigen it binds to is not known. Per-base qualities were not stored, and no clone one base away is much larger.

The CDR3 measures 16 amino acids from cysteine to phenylalanine. The DNA shown is the 48-base CDR3, in frame from base 1. Trimming removed 2 bases from V and 0 bases from J; the gene matches leave 4 bases unexplained. For CDR1 and CDR2, the germline V gene (reference sequence) lists MNHNY and SVGAGI. The chain is assembled from TRBV6-6 and TRBJ1-5; 7 bases in the middle match TRBD1. Source material: peripheral blood. The TCR sequence derives from a woman in her seventies with acute or convalescent COVID-19. The nucleotide sequence is given as TGTGCCAGCAGTTACCCAGGGGGTTTTAGCAATCAGCCCCAGCATTTT. It codes for CASSYPGGFSNQPQHF.